These 6 T cell receptor beta chains originate from one sample sequenced in a study of T cell repertoires in cytomegalovirus infection (dated by TCRdb to the late 2010s). Sequencing took place on an Illumina HiSeq 1500. Clones were called with MiXCR by TCRdb after fastp trimmed the public reads at Q25, and only in-frame beta chains were retained. A single entry per CDR3 protein holds the most common genes and DNA from its merged rows. This sample gives approximately 500,000 distinct CDR3 sequences in total; approximately 10% of them show up just once. The ten largest clones take up roughly a tenth of the sample. The specimen sequenced was PBMCs. All receptors come from a human donor in good health (CMV status not recorded). Some clones in this sample may be carry-over from other donors' samples.

This clonotype was picked up a small number of times. V usage is TRBV18 and J usage is TRBJ2-2; D unresolved. Germline lookup yields CDR1 KGHSH and CDR2 LQKENI. The V end lost 0 bases, the J end lost 5 bases, and 10 bases lay between the germline ends. This CDR3 contains 15 residues. CDR3 in amino acids: CASSPPGTTTGELFF. In nucleotides, the CDR3 is TGTGCCAGCTCACCACCGGGCACTACTACCGGGGAGCTGTTTTTT.

In its sample, this clonotype was seen a few times. For the CDR3, the DNA is TGTGCCAGCAGCTTTAGCGGGAGGGTCCTTCGAAAGAACAATGAGCAGTTCTTC. Its protein product is CASSFSGRVLRKNNEQFF. The genes are TRBV11-2 and TRBJ2-1; 11 bases match TRBD2. CDR3 length: 18 residues. Germline V gene data show CDR1 as SGHAT and CDR2 as FQNNGV. The trim removed 3 bases at V and 5 bases at J, leaving 12 bases unmatched.

The chain is built from TRBV19 and TRBJ2-7; TRBD1 matches at 10 bases. Losses at the gene ends were 9 bases for V and 4 bases for J; bases not matched to a gene: 6. Looked up from germline, CDR1 is LNHDA and CDR2 is SQIVND (reference sequence). The CDR3 spans 13 residues. The CDR3 loop reads CASGTGDGYEQYF. The CDR3 DNA follows: TGTGCCAGCGGGACAGGGGACGGGTACGAGCAGTACTTC.

This clonotype was counted at least ten times. V usage is TRBV29-1 and J usage is TRBJ2-7; D may match TRBD1 or TRBD2 (5 bases each). V dropped 2 bases and J dropped 5 bases, with 10 bases sitting between them. CDR3 length: 12 amino acids. The germline V gene encodes CDR1 SQVTM and CDR2 ANQGSEA. This CDR3 reads CSVELGGHEQYF. Written as DNA, the CDR3 is TGCAGCGTTGAACTTGGGGGACACGAGCAGTACTTC.

With regard to this clonotype: This may stem from a read error, because a much larger clone lies one nucleotide away. The chain has TRBV7-4 and TRBJ2-1; 7 nucleotides match TRBD2. The CDR3 is made up of 13 amino acids. CDR1 is SGHVT, CDR2 SQSDAQ, per germline. CDR3 in DNA: TGTGCCAGCAGCAACGGGGGGTACAATAAGCAGTTCTTC. Translation: CASSNGGYNKQFF.

This clonotype was recorded at least ten times. This rearrangement joins TRBV7-2 to TRBJ1-1, with 7 bases matching TRBD1. The V segment lost 5 bases and the J segment 11 bases; nucleotides outside the gene matches: 8. Germline CDR1 is SGHTA and CDR2 is FQGNSA. The CDR3 is 12 residues long. The DNA for the CDR3 is TGTGCCAGCAGCACCCGACAGGGCGCCGCTTTCTTT. Translating it yields CASSTRQGAAFF.